Following are 2 T cell receptor beta chains from one sample sequenced in a study of radiotherapy plus CTLA-4 blockade in lung cancer. Sequencing used immunoSEQ multiplex PCR; TCRdb keeps in-frame clones, though not all of them. The sample holds 90,000 to 130,000 clones, roughly 77% seen once. Sequencing used peripheral blood, obtained from a patient treated with radiotherapy plus ipilimumab. These receptor sequences come from a human donor with non-small cell lung cancer that progressed on radiotherapy plus ipilimumab. Some clones in this sample may be carry-over from other donors' samples.

V is TRBV7-2 and J is TRBJ2-7; TRBD1 agrees at 7 bases. J lost 4 bases, V lost 6 bases, and 3 bases had no gene match. This CDR3 comprises 12 residues. CDR1 and CDR2 from the germline V gene are SGHTA and FQGNSA. DNA for the CDR3: TGTGCCAGCAGTACACAGGGGTACGAGCAGTACTTC. It is translated as CASSTQGYEQYF.

Concerning this clone itself: The same CDR3 is also encoded by other DNA sequences in this sample. The genes are TRBV19 and TRBJ2-5, with 7 positions matching TRBD1. The CDR3 is made up of 13 amino acids. Germline values: CDR1 LNHDA, CDR2 SQIVND (reference sequence). With 5 bases clipped from V and 4 bases from J, the junction kept 4 bases outside the gene matches. The CDR3 protein is CASSLRGIETQYF. As DNA, the CDR3 is TGTGCCAGTAGTCTCAGGGGGATAGAGACCCAGTACTTC.